These T cell receptor beta chains were read from a single sample in a study of blood T cell repertoires in COVID-19. The assay was immunoSEQ multiplex PCR, and TCRdb's table has in-frame clones only and misses some. The sample records roughly 290,000 clones, more than 75% being singletons. Material for sequencing was peripheral blood. The source of these receptors is a woman in her 30s who had recovered from COVID-19. The CDR3 runs from the conserved cysteine through the conserved F or W. Fields, in order: CDR3 protein, CDR3 DNA, J gene, clone size, V gene, D gene. A D gene is named only where the DNA matches it firmly. The listing skips clone size in some rows; elsewhere it reads once, few, many or a size class.

CASRVPQGTDTQYF | TGTGCCAGCAGGGTCCCACAGGGGACAGATACGCAGTATTTT | TRBJ2-3 | - | TRBV6-5 | TRBD1
CASSTSGDTQYF | TGTGCCAGTAGTACGTCCGGAGATACGCAGTATTTT | TRBJ2-3 | - | TRBV19 | -
CASSLDRGTEAFF | TGTGCCAGCAGCTTAGACAGGGGGACTGAAGCTTTCTTT | TRBJ1-1 | - | TRBV13 | TRBD1
CASSDLAGNNEQFF | TGTGCCAGCTCAGATCTAGCGGGGAACAATGAGCAGTTCTTC | TRBJ2-1 | - | TRBV18 | TRBD2
CASRLLPGLETQYF | TGTGCCAGCAGGCTACTTCCGGGACTCGAGACCCAGTACTTC | TRBJ2-5 | - | TRBV2 | -
CATSDFARAHGYTF | TGTGCCACCAGTGATTTTGCCAGGGCTCATGGCTACACCTTC | TRBJ1-2 | - | TRBV24-1 | -
CASSPTWRETQYF | TGTGCCAGCAGTCCCACTTGGCGGGAGACCCAGTACTTC | TRBJ2-5 | - | TRBV6-5 | -
CASSFYGGANTEAFF | TGTGCCAGTAGCTTCTATGGGGGGGCTAACACTGAAGCTTTCTTT | TRBJ1-1 | - | TRBV19 | -
CASSLHAQGLEYF | TGTGCCAGCAGCCTACATGCACAGGGGCTGGAGTACTTC | TRBJ2-7 | - | TRBV28 | TRBD1
CAWSNRGGNTEAFF | TGTGCCTGGAGTAACAGGGGGGGGAACACTGAAGCTTTCTTT | TRBJ1-1 | few | TRBV30 | TRBD1
CASRNEGPLHF | TGTGCCAGCAGGAACGAGGGACCCCTCCACTTT | TRBJ1-6 | - | TRBV6-5 | -
CASSLSGEGYTF | TGTGCCAGCAGTTTATCAGGGGAGGGCTACACCTTC | TRBJ1-2 | - | TRBV12-3/TRBV12-4 | -
CASSLRWRRTRWEETQYF | TGTGCCAGCAGCTTGAGGTGGCGGAGGACTAGGTGGGAAGAGACCCAGTACTTC | TRBJ2-5 | - | TRBV7-9 | TRBD2
CASSFRGTEAFF | TGTGCCAGCAGCTTTAGAGGCACTGAAGCTTTCTTT | TRBJ1-1 | - | TRBV5-4 | -
CASSEDQRLYNEQFF | TGTGCCAGCAGTGAAGACCAGCGCCTCTACAATGAGCAGTTCTTC | TRBJ2-1 | - | TRBV2 | -
CSVDQTGTYEQYF | TGCAGCGTTGACCAGACAGGCACTTACGAGCAGTACTTC | TRBJ2-7 | once | TRBV29-1 | -
CASGGSSYNEQFF | TGTGCCAGCGGCGGGAGCTCCTACAATGAGCAGTTCTTC | TRBJ2-1 | - | TRBV12-3/TRBV12-4 | TRBD2
CATRTGYSNQPQHF | TGTGCCACCCGTACCGGGTATAGCAATCAGCCCCAGCATTTT | TRBJ1-5 | - | TRBV2 | -
CASSPGGTGNGYTF | TGTGCCAGTAGTCCGGGGGGGACAGGGAATGGCTACACCTTC | TRBJ1-2 | - | TRBV19 | TRBD1
CASSTSGRGETQYF | TGTGCCAGCAGTACTAGCGGGAGGGGGGAGACCCAGTACTTC | TRBJ2-5 | once | TRBV6-5 | TRBD2
CASSLEASGTDTQYF | TGCGCCAGCAGCTTGGAGGCGAGCGGGACAGATACGCAGTATTTT | TRBJ2-3 | - | TRBV5-1 | -
CASSQDVSAGLTEAFF | TGTGCCAGCAGCCAAGACGTATCTGCAGGGCTCACTGAAGCTTTCTTT | TRBJ1-1 | - | TRBV14 | -